The table lists the clone carrying this TCR beta chain with many counts. The antigen is not known. The data stem from a study of T cells after yellow fever vaccination. Background on the study: The authors prepared low-cell-number fractions using SMART-Seq v4 Ultra Low Input.

As TCR cDNA was made by 5'RACE template switching, a universal primer site and UMIs were added. TCRdb itself ran the 5' RACE reads through MiXCR, one entry per CDR3 protein. The sample includes around 140,000 distinct CDR3 sequences, 7.7% seen only once; the top ten take 0.73%. Study-level results: Subsequent booster samples again held most clones from primary vaccination (more than 95% CD4, roughly 90% CD8).

Trimming pared 5 bases from V and 11 bases from J, leaving 18 bases between. This CDR3 comprises 13 residues. Germline V gene sequence: CDR1 SGHDN, CDR2 FVKESK. The specimen was CD4+ T cells sorted from PBMCs, collected 5 days after the yellow fever booster vaccination. The V call is TRBV14, the J call TRBJ1-2, with D maybe TRBD1 (5 bases). The source of this sequence is a man in his thirties or forties who received the YFV17D yellow fever vaccine. The CDR3 spells CASSEQVLSWYTF. Written as DNA, the CDR3 is TGTGCCAGCAGCGAACAGGTTCTGAGTTGGTACACCTTC.